This T cell receptor beta chain was captured by sequencing in a study of T cells expressing NK-cell markers. Study context: Obtained from sorted CD3+CD56+NKG2C+, CD3+CD56+NKG2C- and CD3+CD56-NKG2C+ T cells were the TCR beta repertoires. One of eight sequenced donors was HCMV-seronegative; the other seven were seropositive.

Reanalyzing the 5' RACE reads, TCRdb keeps one entry per CDR3 protein, without DNA. Seen in this sample are 400,000 to 450,000 distinct CDR3 sequences; the ten most common clones hold 7.3%. Germline V gives CDR1 LNHDA, CDR2 SQIVND (reference sequence). This CDR3 comprises 13 residues. This sequence joins TRBV19 and TRBJ2-1. Sequencing was done on a sample of blood T cells: a sorted CD56 or NKG2C T cell subset, CD4+ or CD8+ T cells, or bulk PBMC T cells (not recorded which). This sequence originates from a woman aged 18-69 years in good health. The CDR3 loop reads CASTAAPYNEQFF.